This T cell receptor beta chain was recorded in a study of blood T cell repertoires in COVID-19. As for the study in general: The United States, Italy and Spain were the sources of the acute and convalescent COVID-19 samples.

TCRdb keeps only in-frame clones here, not all; method: immunoSEQ multiplex PCR. The table has 150,000 to 200,000 clones, approximately 86% seen once. This CDR3 region has 15 residues. Trimming at V came to 4 bases and at J to 3 bases, leaving 5 bases not matched to a gene. Germline assignment: CDR1 SGDLS and CDR2 YYNGEE. This chain links TRBV9 with TRBJ2-3; 10 bases line up with TRBD2. The TCR comes from a man between 60 and 75 years old with acute or convalescent COVID-19. The sample comprised peripheral blood. The CDR3 sequence: CASSSSGRSTDTQYF. CDR3 coding DNA: TGTGCCAGCAGCTCTAGCGGGAGAAGTACAGATACGCAGTATTTT.